The 28 T cell receptor beta chains presented below share a single source sample, sequenced in a study of CD8 T cells in Susac syndrome. Random hexamers were used to reverse transcribe the RNA input (about 0.45 to 1 ug). TCRdb re-called the immunoSEQ multiplex PCR reads through MiXCR, storing one row per CDR3 protein. The sample gives some 130,000 distinct CDR3 sequences, 90% to 95% of which show up once; 0.095% to 0.15% is in the top ten. Sequencing used CD4+ T cells from PBMCs. The receptor source for this set is a human donor with multiple sclerosis.

J is TRBJ1-4 and V is TRBV7-2, with D perhaps TRBD1 (6 bases). V lost 3 bases and J 8 bases, leaving 13 bases between the germline ends. Germline-derived CDR1 and CDR2 are SGHTA and FQGNSA. This CDR3 region has 14 residues. In nucleotides, the CDR3 is TGTGCCAGCAGCTTGGGGACACTTGGGGAAAAACTGTTTTTT. Protein sequence: CASSLGTLGEKLFF. Supplemented by reference TRBV7-2 and TRBJ1-4, the full variable domain reads GAGVSQSPSNKVTEKGKDVELRCDPISGHTALYWYRQSLGQGLEFLIYFQGNSAPDKSGLPSDRFSAERTGGSVSTLTIQRTQQEDSAVYLCASSLGTLGEKLFFGSGTQLSVL.

The chain uses TRBV3-1 and TRBJ2-7; 13 bases fit TRBD2. This CDR3 has 21 residues. The V and J ends lost 4 bases and 5 bases, in that order; junction bases with no gene match: 23. Germline values: CDR1 LGHDT, CDR2 YNNKEL (reference sequence). As DNA, the CDR3 is TGTGCCAGCAGCCGACTTAGCAGAGCCGGACTAGCGGGAGCACACGTCGACGAGCAGTACTTC. Translated: CASSRLSRAGLAGAHVDEQYF.

V and J are TRBV6-2 or TRBV6-3 and TRBJ1-1; perhaps TRBD1 as D (5 bases). The CDR3 runs to 15 residues. V lost 2 bases and J 2 bases, leaving 12 bases between the germline ends. Germline assignment: CDR1 MNHEY and CDR2 SVGEGT. The CDR3 is CASSYGGPINTEAFF. The CDR3 nucleotides read TGTGCCAGCAGTTACGGGGGACCCATAAACACTGAAGCTTTCTTT.

This chain connects TRBV11-2 to TRBJ2-1; maybe TRBD1 (6 bases). Between the trimmed V and J ends, which lost 1 base and 4 bases, there was a span of 11 bases. The CDR3 has 15 amino acids. Germline CDR1 reads SGHAT; CDR2 reads FQNNGV. The CDR3 nucleotides are TGTGCCAGCAGCTTAGCCTTACAGGGTTACAATGAGCAGTTCTTC. Its translation is CASSLALQGYNEQFF.

V and J are TRBV2 and TRBJ2-7; 9 nucleotides match TRBD1. The CDR3 has 14 amino acids. V gave up 6 bases and J gave up 5 bases; unmatched junction bases: 8. Germline V gene sequence: CDR1 SNHLY, CDR2 FYNNEI. The CDR3 nucleotides read TGTGCCAGCAGGGGGGACAGGGCTCTCCACGAGCAGTACTTC. Its translation: CASRGDRALHEQYF. Full variable domain (remainder filled in from reference TRBV2 and TRBJ2-7): EPEVTQTPSHQVTQMGQEVILRCVPISNHLYFYWYRQILGQKVEFLVSFYNNEISEKSEIFDDQFSVERPDGSNFTLKIRSTKLEDSAMYFCASRGDRALHEQYFGPGTRLTVT.

The rearrangement joins TRBV28 to TRBJ2-6, with a tentative D call TRBD1 (6 bases). This CDR3 contains 16 residues. Germline assignment: CDR1 MDHEN and CDR2 SYDVKM. The germline V and J ends were trimmed by 10 bases and 0 bases, with 16 bases remaining between them. The CDR3 reads CATSTQGSSGANVLTF. In nucleotides, the CDR3 is TGTGCCACTTCGACCCAGGGGAGCTCTGGGGCCAACGTCCTGACTTTC.

V and J are TRBV19 and TRBJ1-2; 7 bases are shared with TRBD1. The junction had 7 bases not matched to a gene; V was cut back by 4 bases and J by 2 bases. The CDR3 loop spans 15 amino acids. Germline V gene data show CDR1 as LNHDA and CDR2 as SQIVND (reference sequence). In nucleotides, the CDR3 is TGTGCCAGTAGTACGGAGGAAGGGGGCAACTATGGCTACACCTTC. It codes for CASSTEEGGNYGYTF. The full variable domain, in which reference TRBV19 and TRBJ1-2 provide the parts outside the CDR3, is DGGITQSPKYLFRKEGQNVTLSCEQNLNHDAMYWYRQDPGQGLRLIYYSQIVNDFQKGDIAEGYSVSREKKESFPLTVTSAQKNPTAFYLCASSTEEGGNYGYTFGSGTRLTVV.

The V and J genes are TRBV20-1 and TRBJ1-2; tentatively, D is TRBD1 (5 bases). Trimming stripped 3 bases from V and 4 bases from J, with 12 bases between. Per germline, CDR1 DFQATT and CDR2 SNEGSKA (reference sequence). The CDR3 spans 13 residues. CDR3 nucleotides: TGCAGTGCTAGGTACAGGTTGGCCTATGGCTACACCTTC. Residues: CSARYRLAYGYTF.

This clonotype has just a few counts. This chain links TRBV2 with TRBJ2-7; D may be TRBD1 or TRBD2 (5 bases each). The V end lost 5 bases, the J end lost 8 bases, and 10 bases lay between the germline ends. CDR1 is SNHLY, CDR2 FYNNEI, per germline. This CDR3 has 11 amino acids. CDR3 DNA: TGTGCCAGCAGTATGAGGGGCCAGCAGTACTTC. Its translation: CASSMRGQQYF.

V usage is TRBV21-1 and J usage is TRBJ1-2; TRBD1, as called in the table, went unchecked against the DNA. TRBV21-1 counts as a pseudogene. This CDR3 region has 12 residues. The CDR3 DNA reads TGTGCCAGCGATCCTCTGACAGGAGGCTACACCTTC. Protein product: CASDPLTGGYTF.

The DNA for the CDR3 is TGTGCCAGCAGCCAAGTGAGACAGGGGAAGAGTGGCTACACCTTC. This translates into CASSQVRQGKSGYTF. The V and J genes are TRBV14 and TRBJ1-2; the match to TRBD1 covers 8 bases. Per germline, CDR1 SGHDN and CDR2 FVKESK. The CDR3 is 15 amino acids. Trimming at V came to 1 base and at J to 7 bases, leaving 8 bases not matched to a gene.

The chain has TRBV28 and TRBJ2-4; 7 positions agree with TRBD1. The germline gives CDR1 MDHEN, CDR2 SYDVKM. The CDR3 consists of 16 residues. With 5 bases clipped from V and 0 bases from J, the junction kept 7 bases outside the gene matches. CDR3 residues: CASSPGQALAKNIQYF. The CDR3 DNA follows: TGTGCCAGCAGTCCAGGACAGGCCCTAGCCAAAAACATTCAGTACTTC.

This chain joins TRBV6-1 and TRBJ2-2; maybe TRBD2 (5 bases). This CDR3 region has 12 residues. In germline, CDR1 is MNHNS, CDR2 SASEGT. V shed 7 bases and J shed 6 bases, with 9 bases lying between them. In DNA form, the CDR3 reads TGTGCCAGCATAAGGGAGTCCGGGGAGCTGTTTTTT. It is translated as CASIRESGELFF.

The chain joins TRBV9 to TRBJ2-7; D could derive from TRBD1 or TRBD2 (5 bases each). The germline V gene has CDR1 SGDLS and CDR2 YYNGEE. The CDR3 contains 13 residues. Trimming shortened V by 2 bases and J by 0 bases, and 6 bases separated the two germline ends. CDR3 coding DNA: TGTGCCAGCAGCGTCGGGGCCTCCTACGAGCAGTACTTC. It codes for CASSVGASYEQYF.

V gene TRBV3-1 combines with J gene TRBJ2-1, with D tentatively TRBD1 (6 bases). Germline V lookup: CDR1 LGHDT, CDR2 YNNKEL (reference sequence). The CDR3 consists of 12 residues. V was pared by 6 bases and J by 5 bases, with 8 bases between. CDR3 in DNA: TGTGCCAGCAGTCGGACAGACAATGAGCAGTTCTTC. Its translation: CASSRTDNEQFF.

The gene calls are TRBV20-1 and TRBJ2-5, with 8 bases identical to TRBD2. V dropped 4 bases and J dropped 2; count of bases not matched to a gene: 6. From germline, CDR1 is DFQATT and CDR2 SNEGSKA (reference sequence). CDR3 size: 14 residues. The DNA of the CDR3 is TGCAGTGCTAACGCCGGGACTAGTCAAGAGACCCAGTACTTC. It yields the protein CSANAGTSQETQYF.

The chain has TRBV6-5 and TRBJ1-2, with 9 positions matching TRBD1. V was pared by 4 bases and J by 2 bases, with 11 bases of the junction left unmatched. The CDR3 is made up of 17 amino acids. From germline, CDR1 is MNHEY and CDR2 SVGAGI. The CDR3 sequence: CASSSSRDRDWNYGYTF. The CDR3 DNA reads TGTGCCAGCAGTTCTTCCCGGGACAGGGATTGGAACTATGGCTACACCTTC.

This chain connects TRBV27 to TRBJ2-7; 11 bases are a match to TRBD2. The V gene end was trimmed by 6 bases and the J gene end by 4 bases; junction bases not matched to a gene: 5. Germline CDR1 and CDR2: MNHEY and SMNVEV (reference sequence). This CDR3 region has 14 residues. This CDR3 is CASSPSGGIYEQYF. The CDR3, as DNA: TGTGCCAGCAGCCCTAGCGGGGGGATATACGAGCAGTACTTC.

The chain carries TRBV3-1 and TRBJ2-5; no reliable D call. Trimming took off 6 bases at V and 5 bases at J, with 7 bases between the two ends. The CDR3 runs to 11 residues. Looked up from germline, CDR1 is LGHDT and CDR2 is YNNKEL (reference sequence). CDR3 protein: CASSLTETQYF. CDR3 nucleotide sequence: TGTGCCAGCAGTTTGACGGAGACCCAGTACTTC.

The CDR3 coding sequence is TGCGCCAGCAGCCTTTACGGGGCCTCTGGGGCCAACGTCCTGACTTTC. As protein: CASSLYGASGANVLTF. This rearrangement joins TRBV5-1 to TRBJ2-6; D might be TRBD1 or TRBD2, each matching 5 bases. The CDR3 covers 16 residues. V lost 4 bases to trimming and J lost 0 bases, with 11 bases between them. CDR1 and CDR2 from the germline V gene are SGHRS and YFSETQ.

V is TRBV2 and J is TRBJ1-2; unclear D gene. This CDR3 comprises 11 residues. Trimming took 4 bases from V and 6 from J, leaving 6 bases between them. The germline gives CDR1 SNHLY, CDR2 FYNNEI. As DNA, the CDR3 is TGTGCCAGCAGTGTATTGGATGGCTACACCTTC. Translation: CASSVLDGYTF.

The rearrangement uses TRBV7-9 and TRBJ1-2, with D possibly TRBD1 on 5 matching bases. Per germline, CDR1 SEHNR and CDR2 FQNEAQ (reference sequence). The CDR3 sequence is 14 residues long. V was pared by 6 bases and J by 7 bases, with 18 bases between. CDR3 DNA: TGTGCCAGCAGTCCCGGGACGGGGATCTTTGGCTACACCTTC. Translation gives CASSPGTGIFGYTF.

This clonotype was seen just once. The gene calls are TRBV29-1 and TRBJ2-5, with D possibly matching TRBD2 (6 bases). Germline CDR1 and CDR2: SQVTM and ANQGSEA. With 0 bases removed from V and 12 bases from J, the gap between germline ends came to 23 bases. CDR3 length: 15 amino acids. CDR3 in DNA: TGCAGCGTTGAAGAGGGAGGTCTGGGACTCACCGGGGAGTACTTC. As protein: CSVEEGGLGLTGEYF.

There are a few counts of this clonotype. J is TRBJ1-4 and V is TRBV6-6; 7 nucleotides match TRBD1. V shed 4 bases, J shed 6 bases, and the junction held 2 bases outside the gene matches. CDR1 and CDR2 (germline): MNHNY, SVGAGI (reference sequence). The CDR3 extends over 13 amino acids. The CDR3: CASSSGTDEKLFF. CDR3 in DNA: TGTGCCAGCAGTTCCGGGACAGATGAAAAACTGTTTTTT.

This chain uses TRBV20-1 with TRBJ2-1; 7 bases line up with TRBD2. The length of the CDR3 is 15 residues. Per the germline V gene, CDR1 is DFQATT and CDR2 is SNEGSKA (reference sequence). V shed 3 bases, J shed 1 base, and the junction held 6 bases outside the gene matches. The CDR3 is CSASKASGSYNEQFF. The CDR3 DNA sequence: TGCAGTGCTAGTAAGGCTAGCGGTTCCTACAATGAGCAGTTCTTC.

The rearrangement joins TRBV2 to TRBJ1-2, with TRBD1 matching over 8 bases. The V gene end was trimmed by 6 bases and the J gene end by 7 bases; junction bases not matched to a gene: 7. This CDR3 comprises 13 residues. Germline V gives CDR1 SNHLY, CDR2 FYNNEI. The CDR3 region has the DNA TGTGCCAGCAGCGATGACAGGGGAAGTGGCTACACCTTC. This codes for CASSDDRGSGYTF. Using reference TRBV2 and TRBJ1-2 for the parts outside the CDR3, the full variable domain is EPEVTQTPSHQVTQMGQEVILRCVPISNHLYFYWYRQILGQKVEFLVSFYNNEISEKSEIFDDQFSVERPDGSNFTLKIRSTKLEDSAMYFCASSDDRGSGYTFGSGTRLTVV.

The chain has TRBV12-3 or TRBV12-4 and TRBJ1-1; tentative D call: TRBD1 (6 bases). With 6 bases removed from V and 8 bases from J, the gap between germline ends came to 16 bases. The CDR3 spans 13 residues. CDR3 sequence (DNA): TGTGCCAGCAGCTCCGGGCCCGACAGGGAAGCTTTCTTT. Its translation: CASSSGPDREAFF.

The rearrangement uses TRBV19 and TRBJ1-2, with 11 bases matching TRBD1. The germline V gene encodes CDR1 LNHDA and CDR2 SQIVND (reference sequence). The length of the CDR3 is 14 residues. Trimming took 4 bases from V and 3 from J; bases not matched to a gene: 1. Written as DNA, the CDR3 is TGTGCCAGTAGTAGGGACAGGGGGTACTATGGCTACACCTTC. It codes for CASSRDRGYYGYTF.